This T cell receptor beta chain emerged from a study of CD8 T cells in ankylosing spondylitis. The CDR3 is 15 amino acids. The V gene lost 5 bases and the J gene lost 10 bases, with 23 bases spanning the gap. TCRdb re-analysed the 5' RACE reads in MiXCR, keeping a single row per CDR3 protein. This repertoire shows some 250,000 distinct CDR3 sequences, around 25% found once; its top ten account for less than 0.75%. The rearrangement uses TRBV12-3 or TRBV12-4 and TRBJ1-1; no reliable D call. The sequence derives from a male donor with ankylosing spondylitis or in good health (not recorded which). Sequencing was performed on blood, either unsorted or a sorted T cell fraction (not recorded which). CDR3 sequence reads: CASSPIPGRLGLAFF. The CDR3 nucleotides are TGTGCCAGCAGTCCAATCCCTGGGCGCCTGGGCCTAGCTTTCTTT.